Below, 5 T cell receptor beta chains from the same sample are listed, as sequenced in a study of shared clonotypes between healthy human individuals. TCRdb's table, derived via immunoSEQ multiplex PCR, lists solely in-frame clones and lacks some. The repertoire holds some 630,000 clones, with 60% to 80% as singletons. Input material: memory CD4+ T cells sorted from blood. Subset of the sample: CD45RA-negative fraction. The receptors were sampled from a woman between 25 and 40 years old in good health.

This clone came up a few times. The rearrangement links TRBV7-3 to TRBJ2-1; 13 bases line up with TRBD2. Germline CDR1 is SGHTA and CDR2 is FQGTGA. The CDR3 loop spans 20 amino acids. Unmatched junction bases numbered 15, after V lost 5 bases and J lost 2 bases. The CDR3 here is CASSDRGGLAGRGAYNEQFF. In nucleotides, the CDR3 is TGTGCCAGCAGCGATAGAGGGGGACTAGCGGGAAGAGGGGCCTACAATGAGCAGTTCTTC.

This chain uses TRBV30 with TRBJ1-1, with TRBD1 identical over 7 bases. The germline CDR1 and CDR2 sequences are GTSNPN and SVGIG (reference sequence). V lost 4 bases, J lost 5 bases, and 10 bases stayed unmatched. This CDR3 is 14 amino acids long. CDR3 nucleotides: TGTGCCTGGAATCGGGACAGCGCTGGGACTGAAGCTTTCTTT. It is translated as CAWNRDSAGTEAFF.

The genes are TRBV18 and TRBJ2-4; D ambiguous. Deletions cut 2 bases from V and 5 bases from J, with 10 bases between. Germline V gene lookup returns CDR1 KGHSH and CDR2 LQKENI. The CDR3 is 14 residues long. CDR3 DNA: TGTGCCAGCTCACCAGAGACGGGTGAAAACATTCAGTACTTC. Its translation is CASSPETGENIQYF.

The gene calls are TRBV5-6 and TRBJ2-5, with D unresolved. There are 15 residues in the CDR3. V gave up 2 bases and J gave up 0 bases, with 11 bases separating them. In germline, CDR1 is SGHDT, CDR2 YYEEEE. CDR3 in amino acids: CASSFLGRDQETQYF. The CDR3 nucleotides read TGTGCCAGCAGCTTCTTAGGTCGGGACCAAGAGACCCAGTACTTC.

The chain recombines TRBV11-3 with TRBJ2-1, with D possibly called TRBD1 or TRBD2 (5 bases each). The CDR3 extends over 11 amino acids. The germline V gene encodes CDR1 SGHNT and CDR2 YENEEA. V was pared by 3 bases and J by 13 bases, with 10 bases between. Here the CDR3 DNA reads TGTGCCAGCAGCTTTGGGGGTGCACAGTTCTTC. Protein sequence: CASSFGGAQFF.